This is a list of T cell receptor beta chains from one sample in a study of blood T cell repertoires in COVID-19. Sequenced by immunoSEQ multiplex PCR; TCRdb stores in-frame clones only, minus some. The sample carries 210,000 or so clones, 65% to 85% recorded once. Specimen: PBMCs or T cells enriched from blood (not recorded which). The receptors come from a man between 25 and 39 years old with acute COVID-19. CDR3s include the opening cysteine and the closing phenylalanine or tryptophan. Size values are once, few and many counts, or a class for expanded clones, and some rows have none.

j_call: TRBJ1-1; clone_size: .; v_call: TRBV6-5; cdr3_aa: CASSWTDLNTEAFF
j_call: TRBJ2-5; clone_size: .; v_call: TRBV29-1; cdr3_aa: CSVGLAGASGETQYF
j_call: TRBJ2-5; clone_size: .; v_call: TRBV12-3/TRBV12-4; cdr3_aa: CASSRTHGGTQYF
j_call: TRBJ2-5; clone_size: once; v_call: TRBV9; cdr3_aa: CASSVYGGAETQYF
j_call: TRBJ2-7; clone_size: once; v_call: TRBV6-2/TRBV6-3; cdr3_aa: CASNPGTGAGEQYF
j_call: TRBJ1-2; clone_size: .; v_call: TRBV4-1; cdr3_aa: CASSQGDGGVGYGYTF
j_call: TRBJ2-1; clone_size: .; v_call: TRBV18; cdr3_aa: CASSRATLSSYNEQFF
j_call: TRBJ1-1; clone_size: .; v_call: TRBV9; cdr3_aa: CASSARGQGMNTEAFF
j_call: TRBJ2-1; clone_size: .; v_call: TRBV9; cdr3_aa: CASSVGQGDEQFF
j_call: TRBJ1-4; clone_size: .; v_call: TRBV19; cdr3_aa: CASRDRGREKLFF
j_call: TRBJ1-4; clone_size: .; v_call: TRBV2; cdr3_aa: CASSGSRGGGEKLFF
j_call: TRBJ2-5; clone_size: once; v_call: TRBV3-1/TRBV3-2; cdr3_aa: CASSSETSGGPKTQYF
j_call: TRBJ2-7; clone_size: .; v_call: TRBV5-1; cdr3_aa: CASSFTGEETYEQYF
j_call: TRBJ1-5; clone_size: .; v_call: TRBV30; cdr3_aa: CAWSRWTGDSNQPQHF
j_call: TRBJ1-2; clone_size: .; v_call: TRBV6-5; cdr3_aa: CASSYSPTDIAWGYTF
j_call: TRBJ2-5; clone_size: .; v_call: TRBV6-5; cdr3_aa: CASSSGGGFYQETQYF
j_call: TRBJ2-5; clone_size: .; v_call: TRBV25-1; cdr3_aa: CASSDGGAGTQYF